The next 17 T cell receptor beta chains were all read from a single sample in a study of read filtering for tumor transcriptome and immune sequencing. The library was built from about 370 ng RNA with molecular barcoded adaptors for alpha/delta and beta/gamma chains. A single record per CDR3 protein comes from TCRdb applying MiXCR to the reads. The sample consists of 100,000 to 150,000 distinct CDR3 sequences, over 10% of them appearing once. The sample taken for sequencing was a population of CD138-negative cells sorted from bone marrow. All receptors derive from a donor at least 40 years old with multiple myeloma.

This clonotype was recorded many times. The V call is TRBV6-2 or TRBV6-3, the J call TRBJ1-5; D is perhaps TRBD1 (5 bases). CDR1 and CDR2 (germline): MNHEY, SVGEGT. V was clipped by 4 bases and J by 7 bases, with 14 bases between them. This CDR3 region has 14 residues. Written as DNA, the CDR3 is TGTGCCAGCAGTTCCGGGACGGCAAAGCAGCCCCAGCATTTT. It codes for CASSSGTAKQPQHF.

This clonotype was recorded many times. The chain joins TRBV7-9 to TRBJ2-7; TRBD2 matches at 7 bases. The CDR3 is 14 residues long. Germline lookup yields CDR1 SEHNR and CDR2 FQNEAQ (reference sequence). Losses at the gene ends were 3 bases for V and 3 bases for J; bases not matched to a gene: 5. The CDR3: CASSFSAGDYEQYF. For the CDR3, the DNA is TGTGCCAGCAGCTTTAGCGCGGGAGACTACGAGCAGTACTTC.

The table lists this clonotype with a few counts. In nucleotides, the CDR3 is TGTGCCAGCAGCGTAGCTTTCGGGAGGGCCGGCACCGGGGAGCTGTTTTTT. This codes for CASSVAFGRAGTGELFF. The chain joins TRBV9 to TRBJ2-2; 8 bases match TRBD2. The V gene's germline CDR1 is SGDLS and CDR2 YYNGEE. Germline trimming cut 0 bases from V and 4 bases from J; bases unmatched to any gene: 8. The CDR3 loop spans 17 amino acids.

At least ten counts were recorded for this clonotype. The rearrangement joins TRBV19 to TRBJ2-1; D ambiguous. The germline V gene has CDR1 LNHDA and CDR2 SQIVND (reference sequence). The V end lost 1 base, the J end lost 0 bases, and 10 bases lay between the germline ends. The CDR3 is 16 amino acids. The CDR3 here is CASSIVGSYSYNEQFF. DNA of the CDR3: TGTGCCAGTAGTATAGTGGGGTCTTACTCCTACAATGAGCAGTTCTTC.

In its sample, this clonotype was seen a few times. This chain links TRBV29-1 with TRBJ1-1; D not resolved. The germline gives CDR1 SQVTM, CDR2 ANQGSEA. Deletions cut 1 base from V and 0 bases from J, with 6 bases between. The CDR3 loop spans 13 amino acids. The CDR3 spells CSVEGSMNTEAFF. CDR3 bases: TGCAGCGTTGAAGGTTCAATGAACACTGAAGCTTTCTTT.

This clonotype was seen repeatedly, ten times or more. V usage is TRBV12-3 or TRBV12-4 and J usage is TRBJ2-7; 10 bases agree with TRBD2. The CDR3 is made up of 15 amino acids. The V gene end was trimmed by 6 bases and the J gene end by 6 bases; junction bases not matched to a gene: 11. The CDR3 coding sequence is TGTGCCAGCAGCCGGACTAGCGGCAACCCTAGCGAGCAGTACTTC. This translates into CASSRTSGNPSEQYF.

This clonotype was seen at least ten times. The V gene is TRBV19, the J gene TRBJ2-1; 9 nucleotides align to TRBD2. Germline values: CDR1 LNHDA, CDR2 SQIVND (reference sequence). With V trimmed by 1 base and J by 9 bases, 7 bases remained unmatched. CDR3 length: 15 amino acids. The CDR3 reads CASSIGVSGSAEQFF. In DNA, the CDR3 is TGTGCCAGTAGTATAGGGGTTAGCGGGAGTGCTGAGCAGTTCTTC.

Many counts were recorded for this clonotype. This chain links TRBV19 with TRBJ2-7; D remains ambiguous. The CDR3 spans 15 residues. V was clipped by 1 base and J by 4 bases, with 14 bases between them. Germline lookup yields CDR1 LNHDA and CDR2 SQIVND (reference sequence). The CDR3 DNA follows: TGTGCCAGTAGTATAGCGGGCTACCCGAGTTACGAGCAGTACTTC. Translated, it gives CASSIAGYPSYEQYF.

This clonotype was seen repeatedly, ten times or more. This chain connects TRBV3-1 to TRBJ2-7; D is possibly TRBD2 (7 bases). The germline V gene has CDR1 LGHDT and CDR2 YNNKEL (reference sequence). CDR3 length: 16 amino acids. The V gene lost 2 bases and the J gene lost 2 bases, with 16 bases spanning the gap. The DNA of the CDR3 is TGTGCCAGCAGCCAAACCGGGGGGCTAGTCCCCTACGAGCAGTACTTC. It is translated as CASSQTGGLVPYEQYF.

This clonotype was picked up many times. This chain joins TRBV27 and TRBJ1-2; 9 bases are shared with TRBD1. This CDR3 is 16 amino acids long. The germline CDR1 and CDR2 sequences are MNHEY and SMNVEV (reference sequence). V lost 5 bases, J lost 7 bases, and 14 bases stayed unmatched. The CDR3 loop reads CASSLRTGTGLFGYTF. CDR3 sequence (DNA): TGTGCCAGCAGTCTACGAACCGGGACAGGGCTATTTGGCTACACCTTC.

Details on this clonotype: Just one base apart from a much larger clone, this may be a read error. For the CDR3, the DNA is TGTGCCACTTTGTTGGGACTAACCGAGTTAGAGACCCAGTACTTC. It translates to CATLLGLTELETQYF. The chain is built from TRBV2 and TRBJ2-5; 7 nucleotides line up with TRBD2. In germline, CDR1 is SNHLY, CDR2 FYNNEI. The CDR3 runs 15 residues. V gave up 10 bases and J gave up 4 bases; unmatched junction bases: 15. Based on the CDR3 plus reference TRBV2 and TRBJ2-5, the full variable domain is EPEVTQTPSHQVTQMGQEVILRCVPISNHLYFYWYRQILGQKVEFLVSFYNNEISEKSEIFDDQFSVERPDGSNFTLKIRSTKLEDSAMYFCATLLGLTELETQYFGPGTRLLVL.

This clonotype was seen many times. The J gene is TRBJ2-2, the V gene TRBV27, with TRBD2 matching over 10 bases. Germline CDR1 reads MNHEY; CDR2 reads SMNVEV (reference sequence). The ends lost 5 bases at V and 6 bases at J; junction bases unmatched: 6. There are 15 residues in the CDR3. The CDR3 loop reads CASSLSGRASGELFF. Here the CDR3 DNA reads TGTGCCAGCAGTCTCAGCGGGAGGGCCTCCGGGGAGCTGTTTTTT.

This clonotype has ten or more counts. This sequence joins TRBV7-9 and TRBJ2-1; the match to TRBD2 covers 8 bases. Trimming took 11 bases from V and 2 from J; bases not matched to a gene: 5. This CDR3 is built from 13 residues. In germline, CDR1 is SEHNR, CDR2 FQNEAQ (reference sequence). This chain's CDR3 is CAAPGGPYNEQFF. The CDR3 nucleotides read TGTGCCGCACCGGGGGGGCCCTACAATGAGCAGTTCTTC.

This chain connects TRBV6-6 to TRBJ2-4; the D is unclear. V lost 0 bases to trimming and J lost 5 bases, with 8 bases between them. CDR1 and CDR2 (germline): MNHNY, SVGAGI (reference sequence). The CDR3 runs 14 residues. The CDR3 is CASSYSSGQNIQYF. DNA of the CDR3: TGTGCCAGCAGTTACTCCTCAGGCCAAAACATTCAGTACTTC.

Regarding this clonotype: Just one base apart from a much larger clone, this may be a read error. This chain connects TRBV12-3 or TRBV12-4 to TRBJ1-5; perhaps TRBD1 as D (5 bases). The CDR3 is 15 amino acids. CDR3 sequence reads: CPSSLRRGSNQPQHF. CDR3 in DNA: TGTCCCAGCAGTTTAAGGAGGGGTAGCAATCAGCCCCAGCATTTT.

This clonotype has only a few counts. A read error may explain this, as a much larger clone is one base away. The V and J genes are TRBV6-6 and TRBJ2-1, with TRBD2 identical over 8 bases. The length of the CDR3 is 14 residues. V shed 6 bases and J 11 bases; nucleotides not matched to a gene: 12. Germline-derived CDR1 and CDR2 are MNHNY and SVGAGI (reference sequence). This CDR3 is CASRKTGGPDKQFF. The DNA of the CDR3 is TGTGCCAGCAGAAAAACGGGAGGGCCAGATAAGCAGTTCTTC.

There are many counts of this clonotype. This chain joins TRBV12-5 and TRBJ1-2, with 7 bases matching TRBD1. With 3 bases clipped from V and 2 bases from J, the junction kept 12 bases outside the gene matches. Germline V CDR1 and CDR2: LGHNT, FRNRAP. The CDR3 contains 17 residues. CDR3: CASGLDLLRDRNYGYTF. CDR3 in DNA: TGTGCTAGTGGTTTAGACCTACTACGGGACAGAAACTATGGCTACACCTTC.